This TCR beta chain was recovered during a study of glioma-infiltrating T cells. Findings and limits, study-wide: Tissue and blood shared very few CDR3 sequences. Non-neoplastic patients had below-expected tissue-blood divergence, while all gliomas exceeded expectation.

The germline gives CDR1 SGDLS, CDR2 YYNGEE. This CDR3 is built from 14 residues. Amplification of TCR alpha and beta CDR3 regions from RNA used iRepertoire nested multiplex PCR. One-step reverse transcription and amplification started from approximately 100-400 ng of tissue mRNA or PBMC total RNA. Each CDR3 protein is one row after TCRdb ran MiXCR on the multiplex PCR reads. Of about 5,800 distinct CDR3 sequences listed, roughly 27% are singletons. A note on this clonotype: Its antigen is as yet unknown. A junction boundary mismatches the germline segment, possibly from a read error.

The chain uses TRBV9 and TRBJ2-7; 8 bases are shared with TRBD1. The receptor was derived from a human donor with low-grade glioma or glioblastoma, undergoing nonglioma brain surgery, or in good health (not recorded which). The sequencing sample was made of glioma tissue, nonneoplastic brain tissue, or PBMCs (not recorded which). The CDR3 region is CASSPWTGSYGQYF. The CDR3 DNA sequence: TGTGCCAGCAGCCCTTGGACAGGGTCGTACGGGCAGTACTTC. Full variable domain (outside the CDR3, taken from reference TRBV9 and TRBJ2-7): DSGVTQTPKHLITATGQRVTLRCSPRSGDLSVYWYQQSLDQGLQFLIQYYNGEERAKGNILERFSAQQFPDLHSELNLSSLELGDSALYFCASSPWTGSYGQYFGPGTRLTVT.